This is a list of T cell receptor beta chains from one sample in a study of molecular identifiers for immune sequencing clone quantification. MiXCR, run by TCRdb on the PCR reads, gives a single entry per CDR3 protein. The data hold over 600,000 distinct CDR3 sequences, with about 20% observed a single time. The sequenced material came from naive CD8+ T cells from blood, with Jurkat cell RNA spiked in. The origin of the receptors is a human donor in good health. Some libraries in this study had Jurkat cell RNA spiked in. Both conserved end residues are part of each CDR3. The D gene is left open where the match is weak. Clone sizes are given selectively: once, few, many, or a class where the clone is expanded.

v_call	j_call	d_call	clone_size	cdr3_nt	cdr3_aa
TRBV9	TRBJ1-1	.	many	TGTGCCAGCAGCCCCAGGGGTTTGGGGAACACTGAAGCTTTCTTT	CASSPRGLGNTEAFF
TRBV24-1	TRBJ2-2	.	many	TGTGCCACCAAGGGGGGGAGCACCGGGGAGCTGTTTTTT	CATKGGSTGELFF
TRBV12-3/TRBV12-4	TRBJ2-3	TRBD2	many	TGTGCCAGCAGTGTCCGGGGGGGATTCACAGATACGCAGTATTTT	CASSVRGGFTDTQYF
TRBV12-5	TRBJ2-5	TRBD2	many	TGTGCTAGTGGCGCGGGAGTAGGAGAGACCCAGTACTTC	CASGAGVGETQYF
TRBV29-1	TRBJ2-3	.	many	TGCAGCGTTGAAAGGGGGGCGCGGGCAGATACGCAGTATTTT	CSVERGARADTQYF
TRBV6-5	TRBJ1-1	.	many	TGTGCCAGCACAGAGGGGCCGAACACTGAAGCTTTCTTT	CASTEGPNTEAFF
TRBV20-1	TRBJ1-5	TRBD1	many	TGCAGTGCCCGGACAGGGTTCCTCAATCAGCCCCAGCATTTT	CSARTGFLNQPQHF
TRBV11-2	TRBJ2-5	.	many	TGTGCCAGCAGCTTATCCAGCGTGAAAGAGACCCAGTACTTC	CASSLSSVKETQYF
TRBV6-6	TRBJ1-5	TRBD1	.	TGTGCCAGCAGTTCCGGACAGGGGGATCGGCCCCAGCATTTT	CASSSGQGDRPQHF
TRBV30	TRBJ1-2	TRBD1	few	TGTGCCTGGACAGGGGGCGGCTATGGCTACACCTTC	CAWTGGGYGYTF
TRBV19	TRBJ2-7	.	.	TGTGCCAGTAGTATCGCCGGCAGAGCGGCCTACGAGCAGTACTTC	CASSIAGRAAYEQYF
TRBV20-1	TRBJ2-7	TRBD2	many	TGCAGTGCTAGATTGTTGGCGGGAGGGAGCGAGCAGTACTTC	CSARLLAGGSEQYF
TRBV4-1	TRBJ1-1	.	many	TGCGCCAGCAGCCAAGTTTACACTGAAGCTTTCTTT	CASSQVYTEAFF
TRBV27	TRBJ1-6	TRBD1	many	TGTGCCAGCAGTTATGGGACAGGACCCCTCCACTTT	CASSYGTGPLHF
TRBV20-1	TRBJ2-5	TRBD2	.	TGCAGTGCTAGCTGGGGACTAGCGGGGGAGGAGACCCAGTACTTC	CSASWGLAGEETQYF
TRBV30	TRBJ2-3	.	many	TGTGCCTGGACCCAGGGCGGGGCAAGCACAGATACGCAGTATTTT	CAWTQGGASTDTQYF
TRBV19	TRBJ2-4	TRBD2	few	TGTGCCAGTAGTATAGAAGGACTAGCGGGAGGGTTGCCCAAAAACATTCAGTACTTC	CASSIEGLAGGLPKNIQYF
TRBV9	TRBJ2-1	.	few	TGTGCCAGCAGCGTAGAAGTAGTCAGACCTTACAGTGGTGAGCAGTTCTTC	CASSVEVVRPYSGEQFF
TRBV6-6	TRBJ1-5	.	many	TGTGCCAGCAGTTACTCTGGGCAGGGGAACCAGCCCCAGCATTTT	CASSYSGQGNQPQHF
TRBV9	TRBJ2-7	TRBD2	.	TGTGCCAGCAGCGTAGGTAGCGGGAGGCCCTACGAGCAGTACTTC	CASSVGSGRPYEQYF
TRBV20-1	TRBJ1-2	TRBD1	few	TGCAGTGCTAGAAATCCCCGGGACAGCTATAACTATGGCTACACCTTC	CSARNPRDSYNYGYTF
TRBV27	TRBJ1-2	TRBD1	.	TGTGCCAGCAGTTTAGATTGGACAGGACACGCATATGGCTACACCTTC	CASSLDWTGHAYGYTF
TRBV7-9	TRBJ2-7	.	.	TGTGCCAGCAGCTTAGTGGAGGGGCCCAACACCTACGAGCAGTACTTC	CASSLVEGPNTYEQYF
TRBV6-2/TRBV6-3	TRBJ2-3	.	few	TGTGCCAGCAGCCCTACTACCCGGGCCGGAGAGGATACGCAGTATTTT	CASSPTTRAGEDTQYF
TRBV12-3/TRBV12-4	TRBJ1-5	.	many	TGTGCCAGCAGTCCAATTGACCCACTGGGGTCAAGCAATCAGCCCCAGCATTTT	CASSPIDPLGSSNQPQHF
TRBV27	TRBJ1-2	TRBD1	few	TGTGCCAGCAGCTATGGACAGGGAATAAGCTATGGCTACACCTTC	CASSYGQGISYGYTF
TRBV4-3	TRBJ2-1	TRBD2	.	TGCGCCAGCAGCCCCCAGTTAGGACTAGCGGGATGGGAGTCCTACAATGAGCAGTTCTTC	CASSPQLGLAGWESYNEQFF
TRBV5-4	TRBJ2-1	.	few	TGTGCCAGCAGCTTGTGGGGGTCCAACAATGAGCAGTTCTTC	CASSLWGSNNEQFF
TRBV28	TRBJ2-7	.	few	TGTGCCAGCAGTCAAGTCGACAATCAGCGAACCTACGAGCAGTACTTC	CASSQVDNQRTYEQYF
TRBV2	TRBJ2-1	TRBD1	few	TGTGCCAGCAGTGAAAACCGGGACCCCAGGGGGTACAATGAGCAGTTCTTC	CASSENRDPRGYNEQFF
TRBV20-1	TRBJ2-7	TRBD2	many	TGCAGTGCTCCAGGGACACTAGCGGGAGGAACTAGCTCCTACGAGCAGTACTTC	CSAPGTLAGGTSSYEQYF
TRBV2	TRBJ2-7	TRBD1	.	TGTGCCAGCAGTGGGACAGGACAGGGGGCTTACGAGCAGTACTTC	CASSGTGQGAYEQYF
TRBV3-1	TRBJ2-2	TRBD2	.	TGTGCCAGCAGCCAAGTGGCGGGAGTGGTCACCGGGGAGCTGTTTTTT	CASSQVAGVVTGELFF
TRBV28	TRBJ2-7	.	many	TGTGCCAGCACTGTAGGGGGAAGCTCCTACGAGCAGTACTTC	CASTVGGSSYEQYF